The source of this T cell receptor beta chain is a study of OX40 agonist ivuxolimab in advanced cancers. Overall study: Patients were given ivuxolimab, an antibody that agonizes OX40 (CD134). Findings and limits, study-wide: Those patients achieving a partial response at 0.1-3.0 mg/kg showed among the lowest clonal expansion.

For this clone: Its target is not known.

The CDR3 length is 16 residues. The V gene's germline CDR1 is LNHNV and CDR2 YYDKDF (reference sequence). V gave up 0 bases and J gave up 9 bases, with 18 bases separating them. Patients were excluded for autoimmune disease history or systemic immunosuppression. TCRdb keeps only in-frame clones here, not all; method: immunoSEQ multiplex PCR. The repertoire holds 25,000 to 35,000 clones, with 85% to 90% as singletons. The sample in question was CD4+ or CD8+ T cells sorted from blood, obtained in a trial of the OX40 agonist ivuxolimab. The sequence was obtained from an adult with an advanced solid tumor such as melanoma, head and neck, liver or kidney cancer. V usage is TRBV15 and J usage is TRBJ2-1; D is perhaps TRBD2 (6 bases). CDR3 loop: CATSRDPEASGGEQFF. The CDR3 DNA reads TGTGCCACCAGCAGAGATCCTGAAGCGTCCGGGGGTGAGCAGTTCTTC.